The rows below give T cell receptor beta chains drawn from one sample of a study of cytomegalovirus exposure and HLA in healthy donors. The assay was immunoSEQ multiplex PCR, and TCRdb's table has in-frame clones only and misses some. This sample's table has some 110,000 clones. The specimen sequenced was PBMCs. Source of these receptors: a man in his forties or fifties in good health and CMV-seropositive. Both conserved end residues are part of each CDR3. The order of the fields is D gene, J gene, V gene, CDR3 protein, CDR3 DNA. The D gene is left open where the match is weak.

>TRBD2|TRBJ2-1|TRBV5-6
CASSLGLAGGYGEEQFF
TGTGCCAGCAGCTTGGGACTAGCGGGAGGGTACGGGGAGGAGCAGTTCTTC
>.|TRBJ2-4|TRBV7-9
CASSRSGLTAKNIQYF
TGTGCCAGCAGCAGATCCGGACTAACCGCCAAAAACATTCAGTACTTC
>.|TRBJ2-1|TRBV6-5
CASRNAASPEQFF
TGTGCCAGCAGAAACGCCGCTAGTCCTGAGCAGTTCTTC
>TRBD2|TRBJ2-7|TRBV27
CASSFNSRGLAGPYEQYF
TGTGCCAGCAGTTTTAATAGTAGAGGATTAGCGGGACCCTACGAGCAGTACTTC
>TRBD1|TRBJ1-1|TRBV5-1
CASSSRQGASNTEAFF
TGCGCCAGCAGCTCCCGACAGGGGGCCTCGAACACTGAAGCTTTCTTT
>TRBD1|TRBJ2-2|TRBV9
CASSPYQQGVHTGELFF
TGTGCCAGCAGCCCTTATCAACAGGGGGTTCACACCGGGGAGCTGTTTTTT
>TRBD2|TRBJ2-5|TRBV5-1
CASSTSGRALETQYF
TGCGCCAGCAGCACGAGCGGGAGGGCCCTGGAGACCCAGTACTTC
>.|TRBJ2-1|TRBV19
CASGGYNEQFF
TGTGCCAGCGGGGGTTACAATGAGCAGTTCTTC
>.|TRBJ2-3|TRBV7-2
CASSLATGITDTQYF
TGTGCCAGCAGCTTAGCAACAGGGATCACAGATACGCAGTATTTT
>.|TRBJ2-1|TRBV11-3
CASSLEPDEQFF
TGTGCCAGCAGCTTAGAGCCGGATGAGCAGTTCTTC
>TRBD2|TRBJ2-5|TRBV28
CASSLGGGSQETQYF
TGTGCCAGCAGTCTTGGGGGAGGGTCGCAAGAGACCCAGTACTTC
>TRBD1|TRBJ1-1|TRBV28
CASSSAQGLRNTEAFF
TGTGCCAGCAGTTCGGCACAGGGGCTCAGGAACACTGAAGCTTTCTTT
>TRBD1|TRBJ2-2|TRBV6-5
CASRSGTGLTGELFF
TGTGCCAGCAGATCCGGGACAGGGCTCACCGGGGAGCTGTTTTTT
>.|TRBJ2-7|TRBV21-1
CASPTSGSESSYEQYF
TGTGCCAGCCCCACTAGCGGGAGTGAGAGCTCCTACGAGCAGTACTTC
>TRBD1|TRBJ1-2|TRBV7-9
CASSPGTGRYGYTF
TGTGCCAGCAGCCCGGGGACAGGGCGCTATGGCTACACCTTC
>TRBD2|TRBJ2-3|TRBV9
CASSVGGSGGYTDTQYF
TGTGCCAGCAGCGTAGGGGGTTCGGGAGGATACACAGATACGCAGTATTTT
>.|TRBJ1-1|TRBV6-5
CASSSSAMNTEAFF
TGTGCCAGCAGTTCATCCGCTATGAACACTGAAGCTTTCTTT
>TRBD2|TRBJ2-7|TRBV5-1
CASSPGLARREQYF
TGCGCCAGCAGCCCGGGACTAGCGAGGAGGGAGCAGTACTTC
>.|TRBJ1-2|TRBV28
CASSWRGLGNYGYTF
TGTGCCAGCAGTTGGCGAGGGCTCGGTAACTATGGCTACACCTTC
>.|TRBJ1-5|TRBV7-8
CASSLDWITAGNQPQHF
TGTGCCAGCAGCTTAGACTGGATCACAGCAGGTAATCAGCCCCAGCATTTT
>TRBD1|TRBJ2-7|TRBV6-5
CASSYRDRGSYEQYF
TGTGCCAGCAGTTACCGGGACAGGGGATCCTACGAGCAGTACTTC
>TRBD2|TRBJ2-3|TRBV20-1
CSARAGLVGSF
TGCAGTGCTAGAGCGGGACTAGTGGGTTCCTTT
>TRBD1|TRBJ1-4|TRBV15
CATSTRQGSPFLTNEKLFF
TGTGCCACCAGCACCAGACAGGGGTCCCCCTTCCTAACTAATGAAAAACTGTTTTTT
>TRBD1|TRBJ2-7|TRBV28
CASGDRGPYEQYF
TGTGCCAGCGGGGACAGGGGGCCCTACGAGCAGTACTTC
>TRBD2|TRBJ2-3|TRBV2
CARSAGIVDTQYF
TGTGCCAGGTCAGCGGGAATAGTGGATACGCAGTATTTT
>.|TRBJ2-7|TRBV21-1
CASTNEHRQGYHEQYF
TGTGCCAGCACCAACGAGCACCGACAGGGGTACCACGAGCAGTACTTC
>TRBD1|TRBJ2-2|TRBV6-5
CASSYATGASTGELFF
TGTGCCAGCAGTTACGCTACAGGGGCCTCCACCGGGGAGCTGTTTTTT
>.|TRBJ1-5|TRBV21-1
CASSKARQGRVDSNQPQHF
TGTGCCAGCAGCAAAGCTAGACAGGGAAGGGTCGATAGCAATCAGCCCCAGCATTTT